Listed here are 28 T cell receptor beta chains from one sample, sequenced in a study of tumor-infiltrating lymphocytes in localized non-small cell lung cancer. Sequencing was performed with immunoSEQ multiplex PCR; in TCRdb, only in-frame clones are kept and a portion is missing. The sample shows roughly 15,000 clones, approximately 62% of them seen only once. Sequencing was done on a sample of uninvolved lung tissue not adjacent to the tumor. These receptors all come from a human donor with non-small cell lung cancer.

The V and J genes are TRBV5-6 and TRBJ1-1; D perhaps matches TRBD1 (6 bases). Trimming cost V 5 bases and J 1 base, with 18 bases left between them. CDR3 length: 16 amino acids. The germline V gene has CDR1 SGHDT and CDR2 YYEEEE. CDR3 protein: CASSYVGGAGNTEAFF. The CDR3 region has the DNA TGTGCCAGCAGTTACGTTGGGGGCGCCGGGAACACTGAAGCTTTCTTT.

The rearrangement joins TRBV4-2 to TRBJ1-4; the D gene is possibly TRBD1 (5 bases). The CDR3 is 19 residues long. V was trimmed by 1 base and J by 4 bases, leaving 22 bases between them. Germline V gene data show CDR1 as LGHNA and CDR2 as YNFKEQ. CDR3 residues: CASSQGLFAPGLSNEKLFF. As DNA, the CDR3 is TGTGCCAGCAGCCAAGGACTTTTCGCCCCGGGACTGAGTAATGAAAAACTGTTTTTT.

The chain links TRBV5-1 to TRBJ1-4, with D perhaps TRBD1 (5 bases). The CDR3 consists of 14 residues. CDR1 and CDR2 (germline): SGHRS, YFSETQ. Trimming cost V 4 bases and J 3 bases, with 10 bases left between them. The CDR3 DNA follows: TGCGCCAGCAGCAGCGACAGCCCTAATGAAAAACTGTTTTTT. It codes for CASSSDSPNEKLFF.

This clone was seen just once. This sequence joins TRBV4-2 and TRBJ1-2; D is unclear. V lost 4 bases and J 10 bases, leaving 19 bases between the germline ends. The CDR3 extends over 14 amino acids. Germline V gene sequence: CDR1 LGHNA, CDR2 YNFKEQ. DNA of the CDR3: TGTGCCAGCAGCCGCGGATCTGCCGATTTGGTCTACACCTTC. The encoded protein is CASSRGSADLVYTF.

This clone occurred a few times. The chain employs TRBV5-4 and TRBJ2-3; 8 bases agree with TRBD1. This CDR3 has 16 amino acids. V shed 0 bases and J 3 bases; nucleotides not matched to a gene: 6. CDR1 and CDR2 (germline): SGHNT, YYREEE (reference sequence). CDR3 DNA sequence: TGTGCCAGCAGCTTGGAAGGACAGGGAATGACAGATACGCAGTATTTT. This gives the protein CASSLEGQGMTDTQYF. The variable domain in full, with the rest retrieved from reference TRBV5-4 and TRBJ2-3, is ETGVTQSPTHLIKTRGQQVTLRCSSQSGHNTVSWYQQALGQGPQFIFQYYREEENGRGNFPPRFSGLQFPNYSSELNVNALELDDSALYLCASSLEGQGMTDTQYFGPGTRLTVL.

The chain recombines TRBV9 with TRBJ1-1; perhaps TRBD1 as D (5 bases). V was shortened by 4 bases and J by 0 bases, with 16 bases between the two germline ends. The CDR3 is 16 amino acids. Germline CDR1 and CDR2: SGDLS and YYNGEE. This CDR3 is CASSIRPDSMNTEAFF. The CDR3, as DNA: TGTGCCAGCAGCATCCGCCCCGACAGCATGAACACTGAAGCTTTCTTT.

The chain has TRBV27 and TRBJ1-1, with TRBD1 matching 8 bases. CDR3 length equals 12 residues. The germline V gene encodes CDR1 MNHEY and CDR2 SMNVEV (reference sequence). V shed 6 bases and J 8 bases; nucleotides not matched to a gene: 5. CDR3 DNA sequence: TGTGCCAGCAGAAATACAGGGGGAGAAGCTTTCTTT. Its translation is CASRNTGGEAFF.

The chain combines TRBV7-9 with TRBJ2-5; 7 bases fit TRBD2. The V segment lost 5 bases and the J segment 2 bases; nucleotides outside the gene matches: 8. CDR1 and CDR2 from the germline V gene are SEHNR and FQNEAQ (reference sequence). The CDR3 spans 15 residues. This CDR3 reads CASSVGTTIQETQYF. The CDR3 DNA is TGTGCCAGCAGCGTCGGGACTACTATTCAAGAGACCCAGTACTTC.

The chain recombines TRBV7-2 with TRBJ2-7; the D is unclear. V was shortened by 1 base and J by 2 bases, with 9 bases between the two germline ends. This CDR3 region has 14 residues. Germline V gene data show CDR1 as SGHTA and CDR2 as FQGNSA. The DNA of the CDR3 is TGTGCCAGCAGCTTAGGGACCCCCGCCTACGAGCAGTACGTC. Its translation is CASSLGTPAYEQYV.

The V gene is TRBV9, the J gene TRBJ2-5, with 7 bases fitting TRBD2. CDR1 is SGDLS, CDR2 YYNGEE, per germline. The CDR3 is made up of 15 amino acids. The V segment lost 5 bases and the J segment 0 bases; nucleotides outside the gene matches: 7. The CDR3 bases are TGTGCCAGCAGTTCCCCCGGGGGGTACCAAGAGACCCAGTACTTC. Translation gives CASSSPGGYQETQYF.

This chain connects TRBV5-8 to TRBJ2-3; 10 bases line up with TRBD2. The V gene's germline CDR1 is SGHTS and CDR2 YDEGEE. This CDR3 is 17 amino acids long. Trimming cost V 3 bases and J 4 bases; bases outside gene matches: 11. CDR3 region: CASSSAAPGTSADTQYF. The CDR3 DNA follows: TGTGCCAGCAGCTCAGCCGCCCCCGGGACTAGCGCAGATACGCAGTATTTT.

The J gene is TRBJ1-5, the V gene TRBV19; TRBD1 matches at 10 bases. CDR1 and CDR2 from the germline V gene are LNHDA and SQIVND (reference sequence). This CDR3 has 14 amino acids. V trimming: 6 bases; J trimming: 4 bases; junction bases outside the gene matches: 3. The CDR3 loop reads CASSAGQGNQPQHF. The CDR3 nucleotides are TGTGCCAGTAGCGCGGGACAGGGGAATCAGCCCCAGCATTTT.

There are a few counts of this clone. This chain joins TRBV9 and TRBJ1-2, with TRBD1 matching over 8 bases. Germline V gene lookup returns CDR1 SGDLS and CDR2 YYNGEE. After removal of 0 bases from V and 11 bases from J, the junction contained 9 bases not matched to a gene. CDR3 length equals 14 residues. The CDR3 bases are TGTGCCAGCAGCGTAGGTTCGGGCAGGGGGCGTTACACCTTC. Encoded protein: CASSVGSGRGRYTF.

This clone was detected a few times. The chain recombines TRBV6-5 with TRBJ1-2; tentatively, D is TRBD1 (5 bases). Trimming removed 2 bases from V and 5 bases from J, with 9 bases in between. The CDR3 is made up of 13 amino acids. The germline gives CDR1 MNHEY, CDR2 SVGAGI. CDR3 bases: TGTGCCAGCAGTTACGCGCAGGGATATGGCTACACCTTC. Amino acid sequence: CASSYAQGYGYTF.

The chain employs TRBV5-5 and TRBJ1-1, with TRBD1 identical over 9 bases. The V segment lost 3 bases and the J segment 7 bases; nucleotides outside the gene matches: 4. Germline loops: CDR1 SGHKS, CDR2 YYEKEE (reference sequence). This CDR3 is built from 13 residues. CDR3 coding DNA: TGTGCCAGCAGCTGGGACAGGGTCGGTGAAGCTTTCTTT. Its protein product is CASSWDRVGEAFF.

This clone was counted once. The rearrangement joins TRBV10-3 to TRBJ2-2; D ambiguous. The germline V gene encodes CDR1 ENHRY and CDR2 SYGVKD. The CDR3 length is 12 residues. Trimming removed 5 bases from V and 0 bases from J, with 1 base in between. CDR3 in DNA: TGTGCCATCAGTCCGAACACCGGGGAGCTGTTTTTT. This encodes CAISPNTGELFF.

V gene TRBV6-5 combines with J gene TRBJ2-7; the D gene is possibly TRBD1 (6 bases). The ends were cut back, 0 bases at V and 2 bases at J, with 11 bases in the middle. CDR3 length equals 15 residues. Germline loops: CDR1 MNHEY, CDR2 SVGAGI. The CDR3 region is CASSYSLQGAYEQYF. DNA for the CDR3: TGTGCCAGCAGTTACTCGTTACAGGGAGCCTACGAGCAGTACTTC.

This clone appeared once. The chain joins TRBV9 to TRBJ2-2; 7 nucleotides line up with TRBD1. The CDR3 totals 14 residues. V lost 0 bases to trimming and J lost 4 bases; unmatched junction nucleotides: 0. CDR1 is SGDLS, CDR2 YYNGEE, per germline. The CDR3 sequence: CASSVAGGTGELFF. Written as DNA, the CDR3 is TGTGCCAGCAGCGTAGCAGGGGGCACCGGGGAGCTGTTTTTT.

The chain recombines TRBV30 with TRBJ1-5; D not certain. The CDR3 is 14 residues long. V gave up 0 bases and J gave up 1 base, with 7 bases separating them. Germline CDR1 and CDR2: GTSNPN and SVGIG (reference sequence). CDR3 sequence reads: CAWSVGNSNQPQHF. The CDR3 coding sequence is TGTGCCTGGAGTGTAGGCAACAGCAATCAGCCCCAGCATTTT.

CDR3: CASSRQGPDTEAFF. For the CDR3, the DNA is TGTGCCAGCAGTCGACAGGGTCCGGACACTGAAGCTTTCTTT. This sequence joins TRBV6-6 and TRBJ1-1; 7 bases line up with TRBD1. The CDR3 sequence is 14 residues long. Germline V CDR1 and CDR2: MNHNY, SVGAGI (reference sequence). J lost 3 bases, V lost 5 bases, and 6 bases had no gene match.

V gene TRBV2 combines with J gene TRBJ1-2; D not certain. V was clipped by 7 bases and J by 3 bases, with 12 bases between them. Germline CDR1 is SNHLY and CDR2 is FYNNEI. The CDR3 contains 13 residues. CDR3 region: CASIYGSDYGYTF. CDR3 DNA: TGTGCCAGCATCTATGGATCAGACTATGGCTACACCTTC.

The rearrangement joins TRBV2 to TRBJ1-4; tentatively, D is TRBD1 (5 bases). The germline V gene encodes CDR1 SNHLY and CDR2 FYNNEI. V was pared by 6 bases and J by 12 bases, with 20 bases between. The CDR3 spans 14 residues. The CDR3 loop is CASSRDRDSGELFF. In nucleotides, the CDR3 is TGTGCCAGCAGCCGGGACCGGGACTCCGGGGAACTGTTTTTT.

Within the sample, this clone is medium-sized. This sequence joins TRBV7-2 and TRBJ2-1; D tentatively reads TRBD1 or TRBD2 (6 bases each). Trimming took 5 bases from V and 9 from J, leaving 14 bases between them. Germline V gene data show CDR1 as SGHTA and CDR2 as FQGNSA. The CDR3 is 13 residues long. CDR3 sequence reads: CASSAWGAGEQFF. The CDR3 bases are TGTGCCAGCAGCGCGTGGGGGGCCGGTGAGCAGTTCTTC.

The rearrangement uses TRBV9 and TRBJ2-3; 12 bases align to TRBD1. CDR1 and CDR2 (germline): SGDLS, YYNGEE. J gave up 7 bases and V 0 bases, and 3 bases lay outside the gene matches. The CDR3 has 15 residues. CDR3 loop: CASSVGGTGGNTQYF. The DNA for the CDR3 is TGTGCCAGCAGCGTAGGGGGGACAGGGGGCAATACGCAGTATTTT.

Concerning this clone: Different DNA sequences within this sample yield the same CDR3. DNA for the CDR3: TGTGCCAGCAGCTTCGGACAGATGAACACTGAAGCTTTCTTT. Amino acid sequence: CASSFGQMNTEAFF. The chain links TRBV7-8 to TRBJ1-1; the D gene is possibly TRBD1 (6 bases). Trimming removed 3 bases at V and 0 bases at J, with 8 bases between. In germline, CDR1 is SGHVS, CDR2 FQNEAQ. This CDR3 region has 14 residues.

As to this clone: An end of the junction differs from the germline gene, which may be a read error. The chain has TRBV10-1 and TRBJ1-5, with a possible D match to TRBD1 (5 bases). The CDR3 totals 16 residues. The V gene's germline CDR1 is WNHNN and CDR2 SYGVQD (reference sequence). CDR3: CASQGHFNRIRQLQHF. Here the CDR3 DNA reads TGCGCCAGCCAAGGACATTTCAACAGGATCCGACAGCTCCAGCATTTT.

The gene calls are TRBV2 and TRBJ1-6; the D is unclear. Germline V CDR1 and CDR2: SNHLY, FYNNEI. The CDR3 is made up of 13 amino acids. Trimming pared 0 bases from V and 13 bases from J, leaving 10 bases between. CDR3 sequence reads: CASSEALVVPLHF. DNA for the CDR3: TGTGCCAGCAGTGAAGCGCTTGTGGTCCCCCTCCACTTT.

The chain employs TRBV29-1 and TRBJ1-4; the D is unclear. The CDR3 runs 12 residues. CDR1 and CDR2 (germline): SQVTM, ANQGSEA. Trimming cost V 6 bases and J 6 bases, with 11 bases left between them. The CDR3 loop reads CSVRFGDEKLFF. The CDR3 nucleotides are TGCAGCGTACGGTTCGGGGATGAAAAACTGTTTTTT.